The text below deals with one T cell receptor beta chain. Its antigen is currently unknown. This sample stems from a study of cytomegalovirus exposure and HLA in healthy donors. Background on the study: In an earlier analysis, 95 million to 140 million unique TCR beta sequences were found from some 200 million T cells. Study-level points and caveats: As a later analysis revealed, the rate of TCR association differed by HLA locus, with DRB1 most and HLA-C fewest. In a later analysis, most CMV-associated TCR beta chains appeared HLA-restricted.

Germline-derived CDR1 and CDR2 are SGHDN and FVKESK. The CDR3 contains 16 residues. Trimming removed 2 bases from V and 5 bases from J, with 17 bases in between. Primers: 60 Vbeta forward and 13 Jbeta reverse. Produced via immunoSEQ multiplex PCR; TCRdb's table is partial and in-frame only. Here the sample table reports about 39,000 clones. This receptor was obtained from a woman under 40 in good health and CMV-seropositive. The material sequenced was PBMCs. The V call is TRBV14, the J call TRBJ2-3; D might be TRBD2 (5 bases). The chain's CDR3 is CASSQFLDSLRDTQYF. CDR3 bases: TGTGCCAGCAGCCAATTTCTGGACTCCCTCCGAGATACGCAGTATTTT. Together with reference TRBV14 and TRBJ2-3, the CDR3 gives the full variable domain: EAGVTQFPSHSVIEKGQTVTLRCDPISGHDNLYWYRRVMGKEIKFLLHFVKESKQDESGMPNNRFLAERTGGTYSTLKVQPAELEDSGVYFCASSQFLDSLRDTQYFGPGTRLTVL.